The rows below give T cell receptor beta chains drawn from one sample of a study of T cells expressing NK-cell markers. With the 5' RACE reads reprocessed, TCRdb shows one record per CDR3 protein and no DNA. This sample contains 150,000 to 180,000 distinct CDR3 sequences. The sequenced sample was blood T cells: a sorted CD56 or NKG2C T cell subset, CD4+ or CD8+ T cells, or bulk PBMC T cells (not recorded which). These receptors all stem from a woman aged 45 to 65 in good health. Each CDR3 is given with its conserved first and last residue.

v_gene	j_gene	CDR3aa
TRBV7-3	TRBJ2-1	CASSQRMGLAGGSGEQFF
TRBV6-5	TRBJ2-1	CASTPGLAYEQFF
TRBV6-5	TRBJ1-4	CASSRSGGAAEKLFF
TRBV5-1	TRBJ1-5	CASSLEGGLQPQHF
TRBV29-1	TRBJ2-6	CSVFRANVLTF
TRBV29-1	TRBJ2-1	CSVDAISDGRNPVEQFF
TRBV5-5	TRBJ2-5	CASSYIGQGDLGETQYF
TRBV2	TRBJ1-1	CASRVGGTEAFF
TRBV24-1	TRBJ2-7	CATSESGTGYEQYF
TRBV29-1	TRBJ1-2	CSAAGDYGYTF
TRBV18	TRBJ2-3	CATIPGLAWDTQYF
TRBV15	TRBJ1-1	CATGLSGWGNTEAFF
TRBV20-1	TRBJ2-7	CSARDPVRTNYEQYF
TRBV4-1	TRBJ2-1	CASSPGIDNEQFF
TRBV11-2	TRBJ1-2	CASSSTGASSPYGYTF
TRBV7-2	TRBJ2-2	CASSQLEGVTTGELFF
TRBV24-1	TRBJ1-1	CATSTPAGIVNAEAFF
TRBV12-3/TRBV12-4	TRBJ2-2	CASSYGGGTGELFF
TRBV7-9	TRBJ2-1	CASSRTGVSGGSSYNEQFF
TRBV4-1	TRBJ1-1	CASSQEVQGVTEAFF
TRBV12-3/TRBV12-4	TRBJ2-1	CASSLGGLVLNEQFF
TRBV27	TRBJ2-3	CASNLAGGGTDTQYF
TRBV6-1	TRBJ2-1	CASKGLAGGNEQFF
TRBV11-2	TRBJ1-2	CASSLGGLQGSTF
TRBV24-1	TRBJ1-1	CATSRGTGSTEAFF
TRBV11-2	TRBJ2-1	CASSQYRTSPRHEQFF
TRBV29-1	TRBJ1-2	CSVEAGTVHGYTF
TRBV20-1	TRBJ2-1	CSARVASGIYNEQFF
TRBV4-2	TRBJ2-7	CASSAASGAYEQYF
TRBV25-1	TRBJ1-2	CASSLQGGYGYTF
TRBV10-2	TRBJ2-1	CASSESSWSSYNEQFF
TRBV27	TRBJ2-1	CASSAPGRLNEQFF
TRBV6-6	TRBJ2-3	CASSPGLAGYADTQYF
TRBV5-1	TRBJ2-7	CASSLEYPGSYEQYF
TRBV7-2	TRBJ2-2	CASSSSIWTGIGGELFF
TRBV4-1	TRBJ2-7	CASSQELVGVEQYF
TRBV20-1	TRBJ2-5	CSAILPDREGKTQYF
TRBV7-2	TRBJ2-7	CASSLARGLNYEQYF
TRBV27	TRBJ2-7	CASTPQGAAHSYEQYF
TRBV7-9	TRBJ2-6	CASSSPGAGANVLTF
TRBV12-3/TRBV12-4	TRBJ1-5	CASSTRQGGQPQHF
TRBV2	TRBJ1-6	CASFGSNNSPLHF
TRBV5-4	TRBJ2-5	CASSLDRTVTEETQYF
TRBV11-3	TRBJ2-1	CASSLDHSESINNEQFF
TRBV7-8	TRBJ2-1	CASSLERINEQFF
TRBV4-2	TRBJ2-1	CASSQDQWDEQFF
TRBV4-1	TRBJ1-1	CASSEQGVPEAFF